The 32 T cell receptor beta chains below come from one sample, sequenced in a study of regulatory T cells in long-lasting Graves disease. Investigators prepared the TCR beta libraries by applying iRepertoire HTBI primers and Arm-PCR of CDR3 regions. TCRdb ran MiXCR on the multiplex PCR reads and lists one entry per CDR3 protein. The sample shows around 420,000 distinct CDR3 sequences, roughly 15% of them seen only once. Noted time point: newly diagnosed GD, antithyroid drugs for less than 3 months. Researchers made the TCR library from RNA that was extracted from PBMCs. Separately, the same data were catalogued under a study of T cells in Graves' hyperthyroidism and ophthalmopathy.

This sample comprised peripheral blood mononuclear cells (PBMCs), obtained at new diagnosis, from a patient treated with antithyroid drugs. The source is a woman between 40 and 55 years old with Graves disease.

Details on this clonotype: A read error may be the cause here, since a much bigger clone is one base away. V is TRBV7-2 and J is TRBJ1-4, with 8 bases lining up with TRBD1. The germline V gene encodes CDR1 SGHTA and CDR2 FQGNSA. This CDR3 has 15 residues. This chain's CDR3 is CASSLRTGINEKLLF. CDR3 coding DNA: TGTGCCAGCAGCTTAAGGACAGGGATTAATGAAAAACTGCTTTTT.

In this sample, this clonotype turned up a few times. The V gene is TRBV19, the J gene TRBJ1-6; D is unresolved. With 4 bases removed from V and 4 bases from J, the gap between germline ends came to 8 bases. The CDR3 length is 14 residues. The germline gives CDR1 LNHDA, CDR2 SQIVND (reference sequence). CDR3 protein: CASSTGYYNSPLHF. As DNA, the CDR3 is TGTGCCAGTAGTACAGGATATTATAATTCACCCCTCCACTTT.

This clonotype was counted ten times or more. The CDR3 protein is CSASPPSGLYNEQFF. The CDR3 DNA is TGCAGTGCTAGCCCCCCTAGCGGGTTGTACAATGAGCAGTTCTTC. The genes are TRBV20-1 and TRBJ2-1; 8 positions agree with TRBD2. Germline-derived CDR1 and CDR2 are DFQATT and SNEGSKA (reference sequence). The CDR3 has 15 amino acids. The ends lost 3 bases at V and 4 bases at J; junction bases unmatched: 8.

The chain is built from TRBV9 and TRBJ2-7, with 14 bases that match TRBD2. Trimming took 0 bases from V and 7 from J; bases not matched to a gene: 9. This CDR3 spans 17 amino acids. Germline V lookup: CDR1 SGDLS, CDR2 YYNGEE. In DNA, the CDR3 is TGTGCCAGCAGCGTAGGCCTTGGGACTAGCGGGAGAGGGGAGCAGTACTTC. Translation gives CASSVGLGTSGRGEQYF.

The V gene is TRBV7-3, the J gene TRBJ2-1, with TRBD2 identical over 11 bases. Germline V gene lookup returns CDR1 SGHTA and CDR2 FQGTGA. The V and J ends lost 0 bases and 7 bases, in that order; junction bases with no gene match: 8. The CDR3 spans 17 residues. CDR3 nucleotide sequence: TGTGCCAGCAGCTTAACGGGGCGGGCTAGCGGGAGGAATGAGCAGTTCTTC. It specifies CASSLTGRASGRNEQFF. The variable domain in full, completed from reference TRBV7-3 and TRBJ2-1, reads GAGVSQTPSNKVTEKGKYVELRCDPISGHTALYWYRQSLGQGPEFLIYFQGTGAADDSGLPNDRFFAVRPEGSVSTLKIQRTERGDSAVYLCASSLTGRASGRNEQFFGPGTRLTVL.

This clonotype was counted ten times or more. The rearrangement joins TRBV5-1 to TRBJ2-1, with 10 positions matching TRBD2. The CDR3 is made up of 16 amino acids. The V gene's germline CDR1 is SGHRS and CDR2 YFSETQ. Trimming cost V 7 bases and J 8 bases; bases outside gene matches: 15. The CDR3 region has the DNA TGCGCCAGCTCAAGATCAGCGGGAGGGCCTAGCGATGAGCAGTTCTTC. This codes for CASSRSAGGPSDEQFF.

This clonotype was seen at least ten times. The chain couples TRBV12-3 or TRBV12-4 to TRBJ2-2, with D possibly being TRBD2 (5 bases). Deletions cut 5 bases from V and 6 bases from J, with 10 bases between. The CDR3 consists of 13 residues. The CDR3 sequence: CASSDLAAGELFF. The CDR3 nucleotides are TGTGCCAGCAGTGACCTAGCAGCCGGGGAGCTGTTTTTT.

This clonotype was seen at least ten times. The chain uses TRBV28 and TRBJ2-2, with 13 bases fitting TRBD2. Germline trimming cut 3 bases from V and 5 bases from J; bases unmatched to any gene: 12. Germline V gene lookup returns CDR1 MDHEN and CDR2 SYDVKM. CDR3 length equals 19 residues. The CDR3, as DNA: TGTGCCAGCAGTTTTCATTCTGGTGGACTAGCGGGAGAAACCGGGGAGCTGTTTTTT. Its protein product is CASSFHSGGLAGETGELFF.

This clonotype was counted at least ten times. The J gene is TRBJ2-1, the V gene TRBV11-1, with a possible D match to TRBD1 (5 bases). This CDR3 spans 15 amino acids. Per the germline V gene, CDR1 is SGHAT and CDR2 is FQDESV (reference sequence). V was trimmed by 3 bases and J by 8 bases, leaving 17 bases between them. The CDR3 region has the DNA TGTGCCAGCAGCTTTAAAACAGGTGGGCCTTATGAGCAGTTCTTC. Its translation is CASSFKTGGPYEQFF.

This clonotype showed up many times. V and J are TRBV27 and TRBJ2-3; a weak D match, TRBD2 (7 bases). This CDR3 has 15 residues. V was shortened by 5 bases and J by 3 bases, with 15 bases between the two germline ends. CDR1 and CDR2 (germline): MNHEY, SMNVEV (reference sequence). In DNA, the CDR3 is TGTGCCAGCAGTCTCAACAGGGAGGGGACAGATACGCAGTATTTT. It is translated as CASSLNREGTDTQYF.

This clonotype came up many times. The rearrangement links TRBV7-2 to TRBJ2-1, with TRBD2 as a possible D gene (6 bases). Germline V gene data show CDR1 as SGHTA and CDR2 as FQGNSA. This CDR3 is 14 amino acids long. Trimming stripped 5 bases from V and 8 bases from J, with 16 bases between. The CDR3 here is CASSQLRLVDEQFF. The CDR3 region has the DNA TGTGCCAGCAGCCAACTTAGACTAGTCGATGAGCAGTTCTTC.

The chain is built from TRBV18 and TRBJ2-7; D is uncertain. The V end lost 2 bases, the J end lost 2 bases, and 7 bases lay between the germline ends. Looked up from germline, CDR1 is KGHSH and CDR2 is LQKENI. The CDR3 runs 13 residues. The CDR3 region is CASSPTRAYEQYF. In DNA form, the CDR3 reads TGTGCCAGCTCACCAACAAGGGCCTACGAGCAGTACTTC.

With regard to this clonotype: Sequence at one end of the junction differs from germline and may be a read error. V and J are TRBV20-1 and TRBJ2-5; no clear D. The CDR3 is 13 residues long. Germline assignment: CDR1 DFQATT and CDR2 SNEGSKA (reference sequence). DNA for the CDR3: TGCAGTGCCAGAGGCCCTTCCGTGGAGACCCAGTACTTC. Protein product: CSARGPSVETQYF.

CDR3 sequence (DNA): TGTGCCAGTAGTATAGGACTAGATAGCGAGCAGTACTTC. It encodes CASSIGLDSEQYF. J is TRBJ2-7 and V is TRBV19; D is possibly TRBD2 (6 bases). V dropped 1 base and J dropped 6 bases, with 10 bases sitting between them. The CDR3 length is 13 residues. Germline CDR1 is LNHDA and CDR2 is SQIVND (reference sequence).

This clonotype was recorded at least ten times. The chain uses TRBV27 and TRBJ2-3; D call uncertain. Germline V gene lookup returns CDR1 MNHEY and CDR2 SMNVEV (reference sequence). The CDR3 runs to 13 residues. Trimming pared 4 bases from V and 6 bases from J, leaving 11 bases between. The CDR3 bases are TGTGCCAGCAGTTCTAGGGTGGGGGATACGCAGTATTTT. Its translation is CASSSRVGDTQYF.

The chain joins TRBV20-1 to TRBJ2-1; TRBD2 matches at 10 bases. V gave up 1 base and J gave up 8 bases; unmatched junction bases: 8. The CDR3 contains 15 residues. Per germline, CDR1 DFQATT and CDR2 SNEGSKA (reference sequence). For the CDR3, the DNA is TGCAGTGCTAGAGGTGCTAGCGGGAGTGTGTATGAGCAGTTCTTC. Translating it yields CSARGASGSVYEQFF.

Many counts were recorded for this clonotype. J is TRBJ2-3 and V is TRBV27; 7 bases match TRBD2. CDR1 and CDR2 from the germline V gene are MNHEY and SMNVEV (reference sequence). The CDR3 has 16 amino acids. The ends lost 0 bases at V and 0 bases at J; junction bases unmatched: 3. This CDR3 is CASSLSGGGSTDTQYF. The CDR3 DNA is TGTGCCAGCAGTTTATCCGGCGGGGGTAGCACAGATACGCAGTATTTT.

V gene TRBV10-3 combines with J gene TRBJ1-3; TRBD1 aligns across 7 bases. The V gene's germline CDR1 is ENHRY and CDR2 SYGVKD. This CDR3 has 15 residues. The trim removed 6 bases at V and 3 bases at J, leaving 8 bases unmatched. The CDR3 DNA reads TGTGCCATCAGAAGCGGGACAGACTATGGAAACACCATATATTTT. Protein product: CAIRSGTDYGNTIYF.

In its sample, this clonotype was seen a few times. The CDR3 DNA is TGTGCCAGCAGTTACGCCGAGGACAGAAAGGACTATGGCTACACCTTC. Translated, it gives CASSYAEDRKDYGYTF. V and J are TRBV6-2 or TRBV6-3 and TRBJ1-2; D might be TRBD1 (6 bases). CDR1 and CDR2 (germline): MNHEY, SVGEGT. Trimming took 2 bases from V and 3 from J, leaving 16 bases between them. There are 16 residues in the CDR3.

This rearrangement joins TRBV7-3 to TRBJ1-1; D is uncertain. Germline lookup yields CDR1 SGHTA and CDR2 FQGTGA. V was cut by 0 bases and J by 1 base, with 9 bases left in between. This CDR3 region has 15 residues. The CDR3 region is CASSLTGGRNTEAFF. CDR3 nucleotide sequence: TGTGCCAGCAGCTTAACAGGAGGAAGGAACACTGAAGCTTTCTTT.

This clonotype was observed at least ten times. CDR3 protein: CASSLAFPDTQYF. CDR3 sequence (DNA): TGTGCCAGCAGCTTAGCGTTCCCGGATACGCAGTATTTT. The chain links TRBV7-2 to TRBJ2-3; D is unclear. V lost 0 bases to trimming and J lost 6 bases, with 7 bases between them. Per germline, CDR1 SGHTA and CDR2 FQGNSA. There are 13 residues in the CDR3.

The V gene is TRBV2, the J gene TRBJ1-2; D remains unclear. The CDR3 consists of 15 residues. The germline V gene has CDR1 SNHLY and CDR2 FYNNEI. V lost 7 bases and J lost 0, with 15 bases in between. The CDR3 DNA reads TGTGCCAGCACCCAAACAGAACACTCTAACTATGGCTACACCTTC. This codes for CASTQTEHSNYGYTF.

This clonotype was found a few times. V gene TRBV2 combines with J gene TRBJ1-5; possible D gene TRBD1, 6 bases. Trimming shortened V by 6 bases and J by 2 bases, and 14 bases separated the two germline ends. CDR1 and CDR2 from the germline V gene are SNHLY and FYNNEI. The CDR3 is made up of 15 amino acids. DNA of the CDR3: TGTGCCAGCAGGGGAGGGGGAACAGGCAATCAGCCCCAGCATTTT. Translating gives CASRGGGTGNQPQHF.

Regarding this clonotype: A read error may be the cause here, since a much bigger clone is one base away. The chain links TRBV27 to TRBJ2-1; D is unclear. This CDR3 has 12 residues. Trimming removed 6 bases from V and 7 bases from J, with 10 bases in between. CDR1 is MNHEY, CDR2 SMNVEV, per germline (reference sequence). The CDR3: CASSHSGNEQFF. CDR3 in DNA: TGTGCCAGCAGCCATAGTGGGAATGAGCAGTTCTTC.

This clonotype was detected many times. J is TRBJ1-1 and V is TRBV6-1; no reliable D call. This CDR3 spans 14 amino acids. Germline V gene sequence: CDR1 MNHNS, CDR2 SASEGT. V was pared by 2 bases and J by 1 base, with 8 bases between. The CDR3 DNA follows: TGTGCCAGCAGTGAAAGGTGGGAGAACACTGAAGCTTTCTTT. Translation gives CASSERWENTEAFF.

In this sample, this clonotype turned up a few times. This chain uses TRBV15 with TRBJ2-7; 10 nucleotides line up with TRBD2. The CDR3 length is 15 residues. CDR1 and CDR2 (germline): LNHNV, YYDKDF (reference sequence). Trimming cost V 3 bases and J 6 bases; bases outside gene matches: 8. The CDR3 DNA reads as TGTGCCACCAGCAGTGTCCTAGCGGGAGTCATCGAGCAGTACTTC. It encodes CATSSVLAGVIEQYF.

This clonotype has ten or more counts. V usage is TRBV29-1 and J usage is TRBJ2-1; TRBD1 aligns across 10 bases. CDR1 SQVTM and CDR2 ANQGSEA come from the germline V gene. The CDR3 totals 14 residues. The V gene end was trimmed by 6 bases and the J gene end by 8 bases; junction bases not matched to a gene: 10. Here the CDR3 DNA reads TGCAGCGTCCGCCGGGACAGGGGAGGTGATGAGCAGTTCTTC. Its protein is CSVRRDRGGDEQFF.

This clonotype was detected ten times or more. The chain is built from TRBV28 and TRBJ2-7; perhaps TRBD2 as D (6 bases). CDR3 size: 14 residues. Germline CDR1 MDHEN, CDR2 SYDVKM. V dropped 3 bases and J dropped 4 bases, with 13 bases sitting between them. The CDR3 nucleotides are TGTGCCAGCAGTTTTCCCGCGGGAAAATACGAGCAGTACTTC. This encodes CASSFPAGKYEQYF. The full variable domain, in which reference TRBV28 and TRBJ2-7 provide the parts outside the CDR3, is DVKVTQSSRYLVKRTGEKVFLECVQDMDHENMFWYRQDPGLGLRLIYFSYDVKMKEKGDIPEGYSVSREKKERFSLILESASTNQTSMYLCASSFPAGKYEQYFGPGTRLTVT.

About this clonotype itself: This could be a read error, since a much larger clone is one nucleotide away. The CDR3 DNA is TGTGCCAGCAGCTTAATCCCTAGTGGCCTTCCTAGCTCCTACAATGAGCAGTACTTC. It codes for CASSLIPSGLPSSYNEQYF. The chain recombines TRBV11-2 with TRBJ2-7; the D gene is possibly TRBD2 (5 bases). CDR3 size: 19 residues. Germline V gene data show CDR1 as SGHAT and CDR2 as FQNNGV. V lost 2 bases to trimming and J lost 7 bases, with 30 bases between them.

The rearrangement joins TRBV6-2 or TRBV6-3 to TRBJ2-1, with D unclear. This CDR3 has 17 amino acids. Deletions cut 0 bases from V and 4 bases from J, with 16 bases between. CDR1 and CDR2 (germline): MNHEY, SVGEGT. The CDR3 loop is CASSYSIGQRFYNEQFF. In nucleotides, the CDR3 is TGTGCCAGCAGTTACTCGATTGGGCAGAGATTTTACAATGAGCAGTTCTTC.

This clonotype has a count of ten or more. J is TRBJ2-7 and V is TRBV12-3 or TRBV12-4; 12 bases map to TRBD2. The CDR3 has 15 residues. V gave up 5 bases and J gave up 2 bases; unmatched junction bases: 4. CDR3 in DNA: TGTGCCAGCAGTCCTACTAGCGGGGGGCCCTACGAGCAGTACTTC. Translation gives CASSPTSGGPYEQYF.

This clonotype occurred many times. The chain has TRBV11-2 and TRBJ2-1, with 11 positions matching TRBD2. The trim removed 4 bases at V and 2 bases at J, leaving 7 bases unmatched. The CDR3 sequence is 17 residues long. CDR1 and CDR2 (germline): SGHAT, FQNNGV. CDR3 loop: CASSSTRLAGTYNEQFF. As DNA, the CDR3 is TGTGCCAGCAGCTCCACAAGACTAGCGGGAACCTACAATGAGCAGTTCTTC.